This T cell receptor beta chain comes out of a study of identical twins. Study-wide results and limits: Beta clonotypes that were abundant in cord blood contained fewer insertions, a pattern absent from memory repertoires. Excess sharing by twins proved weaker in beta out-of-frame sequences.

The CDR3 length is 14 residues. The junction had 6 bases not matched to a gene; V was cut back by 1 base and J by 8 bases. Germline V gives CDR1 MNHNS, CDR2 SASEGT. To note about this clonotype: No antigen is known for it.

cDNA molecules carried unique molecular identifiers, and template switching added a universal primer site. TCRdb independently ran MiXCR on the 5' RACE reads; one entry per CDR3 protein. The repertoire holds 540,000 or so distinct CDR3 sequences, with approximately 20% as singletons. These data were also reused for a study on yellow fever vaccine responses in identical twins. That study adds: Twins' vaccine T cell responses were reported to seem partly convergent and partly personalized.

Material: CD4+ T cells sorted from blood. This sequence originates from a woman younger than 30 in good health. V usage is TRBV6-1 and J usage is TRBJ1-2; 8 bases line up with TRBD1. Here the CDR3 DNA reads TGTGCCAGCAGTGAAGGCAGGGGGCTATGGGGCTACACCTTC. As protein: CASSEGRGLWGYTF.